This record covers a single T cell receptor beta chain. Germline V gene lookup returns CDR1 MDHEN and CDR2 SYDVKM. The V end was cut by 7 bases, the J end by 9 bases, with 21 bases between. The CDR3 is 14 residues long. This sample was included in a study of shared clonotypes between healthy human individuals. Libraries were prepared by immunoSEQ multiplex PCR; TCRdb keeps only in-frame clonotypes and omits some of them. The sample holds hundreds of thousands of clones, around 74% seen once. The sequence was obtained from a woman aged 30 to 39 in good health. The sample consisted of memory CD4+ T cells sorted from blood. The subset is: CD45RA-negative fraction. The rearrangement uses TRBV28 and TRBJ1-1, with D possibly matching TRBD1 (5 bases). This CDR3 reads CASTSAAGTIKAFF. For the CDR3, the DNA is TGTGCCAGCACCTCAGCCGCCGGGACGATAAAAGCTTTCTTT.